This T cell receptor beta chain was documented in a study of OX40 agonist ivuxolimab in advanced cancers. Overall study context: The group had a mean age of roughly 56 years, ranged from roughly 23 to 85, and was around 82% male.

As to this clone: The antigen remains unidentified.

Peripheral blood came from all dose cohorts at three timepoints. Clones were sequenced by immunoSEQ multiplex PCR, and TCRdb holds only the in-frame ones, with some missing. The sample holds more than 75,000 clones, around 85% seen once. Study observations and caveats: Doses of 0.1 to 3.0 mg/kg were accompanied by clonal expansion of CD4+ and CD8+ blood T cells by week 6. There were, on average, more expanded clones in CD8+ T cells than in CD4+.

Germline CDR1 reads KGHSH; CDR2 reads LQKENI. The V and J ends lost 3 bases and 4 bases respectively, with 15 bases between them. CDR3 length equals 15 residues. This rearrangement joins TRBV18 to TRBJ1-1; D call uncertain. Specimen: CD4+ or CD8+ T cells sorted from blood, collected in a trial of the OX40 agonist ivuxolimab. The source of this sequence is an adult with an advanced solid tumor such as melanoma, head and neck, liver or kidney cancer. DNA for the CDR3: TGTGCCAGCTCACCGGGGAGGGAGGTCGGCACTGAAGCTTTCTTT. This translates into CASSPGREVGTEAFF.